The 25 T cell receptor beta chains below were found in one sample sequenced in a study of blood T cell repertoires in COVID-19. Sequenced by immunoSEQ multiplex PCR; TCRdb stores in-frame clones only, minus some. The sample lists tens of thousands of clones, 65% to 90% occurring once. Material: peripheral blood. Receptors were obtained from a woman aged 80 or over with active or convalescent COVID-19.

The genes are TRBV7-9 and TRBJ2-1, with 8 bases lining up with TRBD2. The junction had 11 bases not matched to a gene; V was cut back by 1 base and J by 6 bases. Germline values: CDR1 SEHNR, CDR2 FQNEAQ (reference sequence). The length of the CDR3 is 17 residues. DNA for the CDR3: TGTGCCAGCAGCTTAGACCTGACTAGCGTCCAGGGCAATGAGCAGTTCTTC. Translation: CASSLDLTSVQGNEQFF.

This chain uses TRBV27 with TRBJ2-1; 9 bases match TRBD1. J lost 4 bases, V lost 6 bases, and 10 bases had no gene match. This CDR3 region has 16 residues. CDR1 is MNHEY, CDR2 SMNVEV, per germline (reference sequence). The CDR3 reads CASRSTDRGLYNEQFF. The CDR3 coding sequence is TGTGCCAGCAGATCAACGGACAGGGGTCTGTACAATGAGCAGTTCTTC.

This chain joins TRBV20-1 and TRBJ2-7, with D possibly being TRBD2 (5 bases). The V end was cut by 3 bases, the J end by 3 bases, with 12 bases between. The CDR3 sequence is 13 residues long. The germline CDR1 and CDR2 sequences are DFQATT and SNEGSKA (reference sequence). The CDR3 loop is CSASRGYGYEQYF. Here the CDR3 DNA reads TGCAGTGCTAGTCGGGGTTACGGCTACGAGCAGTACTTC.

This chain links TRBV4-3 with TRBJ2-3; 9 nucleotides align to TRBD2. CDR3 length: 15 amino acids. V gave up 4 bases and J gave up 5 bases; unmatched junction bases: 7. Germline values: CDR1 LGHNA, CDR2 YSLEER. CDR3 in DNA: TGCGCCAGCAGCCCCCGTGGCGGGAGGGTAGATACGCAGTATTTT. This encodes CASSPRGGRVDTQYF.

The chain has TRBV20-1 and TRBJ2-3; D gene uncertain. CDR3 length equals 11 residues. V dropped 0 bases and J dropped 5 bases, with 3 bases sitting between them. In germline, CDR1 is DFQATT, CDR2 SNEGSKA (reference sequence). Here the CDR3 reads CSARDRDTQYF. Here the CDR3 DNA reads TGCAGTGCTAGAGATCGAGATACGCAGTATTTT.

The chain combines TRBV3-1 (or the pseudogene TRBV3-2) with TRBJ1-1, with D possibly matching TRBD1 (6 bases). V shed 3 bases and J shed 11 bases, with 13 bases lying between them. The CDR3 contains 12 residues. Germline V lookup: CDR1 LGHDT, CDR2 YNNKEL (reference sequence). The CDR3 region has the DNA TGTGCCAGCAGCCACCAAGACAGGTGGGCTTTCTTT. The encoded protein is CASSHQDRWAFF.

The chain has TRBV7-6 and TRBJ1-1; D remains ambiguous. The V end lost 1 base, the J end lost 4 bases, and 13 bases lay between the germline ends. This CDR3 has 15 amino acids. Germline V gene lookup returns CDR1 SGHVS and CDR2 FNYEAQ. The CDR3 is CASSLVPEASTEAFF. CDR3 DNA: TGTGCCAGCAGCTTAGTTCCGGAAGCGAGCACTGAAGCTTTCTTT.

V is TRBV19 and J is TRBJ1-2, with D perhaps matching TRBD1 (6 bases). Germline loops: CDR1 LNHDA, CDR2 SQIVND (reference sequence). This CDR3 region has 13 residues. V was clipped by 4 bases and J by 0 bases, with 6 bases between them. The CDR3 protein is CASSRTANYGYTF. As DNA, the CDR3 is TGTGCCAGTAGTAGGACAGCTAACTATGGCTACACCTTC. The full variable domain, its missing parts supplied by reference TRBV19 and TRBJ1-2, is DGGITQSPKYLFRKEGQNVTLSCEQNLNHDAMYWYRQDPGQGLRLIYYSQIVNDFQKGDIAEGYSVSREKKESFPLTVTSAQKNPTAFYLCASSRTANYGYTFGSGTRLTVV.

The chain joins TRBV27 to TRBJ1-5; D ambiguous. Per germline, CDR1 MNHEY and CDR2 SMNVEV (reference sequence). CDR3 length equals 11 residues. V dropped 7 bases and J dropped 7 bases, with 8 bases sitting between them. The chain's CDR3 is CASNPGQPQHF. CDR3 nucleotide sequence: TGTGCCAGCAATCCAGGCCAGCCCCAGCATTTT.

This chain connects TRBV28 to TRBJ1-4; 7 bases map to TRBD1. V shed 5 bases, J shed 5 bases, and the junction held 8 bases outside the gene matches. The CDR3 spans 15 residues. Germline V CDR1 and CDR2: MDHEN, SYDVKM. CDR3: CASSPSQGINEKLFF. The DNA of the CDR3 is TGTGCCAGCAGTCCATCACAGGGGATAAATGAAAAACTGTTTTTT.

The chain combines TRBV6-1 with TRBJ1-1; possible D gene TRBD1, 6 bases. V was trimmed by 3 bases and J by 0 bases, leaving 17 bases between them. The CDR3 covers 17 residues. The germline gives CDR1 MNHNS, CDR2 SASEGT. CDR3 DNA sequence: TGTGCCAGCAGTGACGGCCCCCTACAGGGCATGAACACTGAAGCTTTCTTT. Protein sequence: CASSDGPLQGMNTEAFF.

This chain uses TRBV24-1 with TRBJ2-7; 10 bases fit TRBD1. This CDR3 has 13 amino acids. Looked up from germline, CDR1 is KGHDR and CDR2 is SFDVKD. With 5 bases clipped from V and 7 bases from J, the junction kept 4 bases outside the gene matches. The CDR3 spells CATSGDRGREQYF. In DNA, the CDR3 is TGTGCCACCAGTGGGGACAGGGGACGGGAGCAGTACTTC.

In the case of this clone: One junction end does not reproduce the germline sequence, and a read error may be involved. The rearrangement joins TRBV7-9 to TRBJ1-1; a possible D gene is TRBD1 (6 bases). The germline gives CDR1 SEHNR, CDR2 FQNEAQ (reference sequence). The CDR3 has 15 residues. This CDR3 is CASSHQDRPNTKAFF. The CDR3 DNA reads TGTGCCAGCAGCCATCAGGACAGACCGAACACTAAAGCTTTCTTT.

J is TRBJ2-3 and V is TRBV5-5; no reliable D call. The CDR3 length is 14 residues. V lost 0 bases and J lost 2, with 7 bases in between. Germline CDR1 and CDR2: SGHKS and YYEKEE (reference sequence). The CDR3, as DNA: TGTGCCAGCAGCTTGGACAGCTTCACAGATACGCAGTATTTT. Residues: CASSLDSFTDTQYF.

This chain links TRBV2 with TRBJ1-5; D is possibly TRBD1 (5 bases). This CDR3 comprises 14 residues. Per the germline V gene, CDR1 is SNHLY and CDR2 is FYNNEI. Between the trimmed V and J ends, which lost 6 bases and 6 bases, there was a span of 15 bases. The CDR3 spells CASSVRESFQPQHF. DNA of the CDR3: TGTGCCAGCAGCGTCAGGGAATCATTTCAGCCCCAGCATTTT. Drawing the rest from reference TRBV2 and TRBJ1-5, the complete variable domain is EPEVTQTPSHQVTQMGQEVILRCVPISNHLYFYWYRQILGQKVEFLVSFYNNEISEKSEIFDDQFSVERPDGSNFTLKIRSTKLEDSAMYFCASSVRESFQPQHFGDGTRLSIL.

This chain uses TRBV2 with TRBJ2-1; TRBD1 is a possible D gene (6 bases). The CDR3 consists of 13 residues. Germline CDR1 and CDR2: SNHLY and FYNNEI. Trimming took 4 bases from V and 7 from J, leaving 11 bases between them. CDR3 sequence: CASSVQQGNEQFF. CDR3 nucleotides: TGTGCCAGCAGTGTCCAACAGGGAAATGAGCAGTTCTTC.

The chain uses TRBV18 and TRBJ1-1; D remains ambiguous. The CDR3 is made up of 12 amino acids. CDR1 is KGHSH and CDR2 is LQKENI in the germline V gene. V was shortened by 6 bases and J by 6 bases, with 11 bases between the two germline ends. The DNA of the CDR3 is TGTGCCAGCTCTTCAGTCAGTGCTGAAGCTTTCTTT. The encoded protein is CASSSVSAEAFF.

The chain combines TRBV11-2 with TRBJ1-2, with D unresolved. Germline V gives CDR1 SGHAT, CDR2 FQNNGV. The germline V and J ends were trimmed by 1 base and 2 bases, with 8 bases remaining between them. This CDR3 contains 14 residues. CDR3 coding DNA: TGTGCCAGCAGCTTAGCGAGAGAAAACTATGGCTACACCTTC. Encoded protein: CASSLARENYGYTF.

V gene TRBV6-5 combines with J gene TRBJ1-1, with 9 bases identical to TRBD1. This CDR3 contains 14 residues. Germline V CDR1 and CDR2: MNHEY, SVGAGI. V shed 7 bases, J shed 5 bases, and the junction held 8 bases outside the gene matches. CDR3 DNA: TGTGCCAGCATCGGACAGGGGTCGAGGACTGAAGCTTTCTTT. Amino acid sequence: CASIGQGSRTEAFF.

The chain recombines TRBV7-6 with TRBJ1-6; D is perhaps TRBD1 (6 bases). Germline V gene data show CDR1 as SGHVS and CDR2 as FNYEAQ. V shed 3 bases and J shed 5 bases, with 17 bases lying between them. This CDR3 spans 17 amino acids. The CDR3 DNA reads TGTGCCAGCAGCTTTCTACAGGGCCGGTCTAATAATTCACCCCTCCACTTT. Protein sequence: CASSFLQGRSNNSPLHF.

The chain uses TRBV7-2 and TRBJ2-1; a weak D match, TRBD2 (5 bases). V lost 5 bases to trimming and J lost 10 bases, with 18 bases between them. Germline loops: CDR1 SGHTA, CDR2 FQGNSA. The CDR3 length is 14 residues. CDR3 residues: CASSLVRGSGEQFF. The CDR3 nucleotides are TGTGCCAGCAGCCTAGTTCGAGGGAGTGGGGAGCAGTTCTTC.

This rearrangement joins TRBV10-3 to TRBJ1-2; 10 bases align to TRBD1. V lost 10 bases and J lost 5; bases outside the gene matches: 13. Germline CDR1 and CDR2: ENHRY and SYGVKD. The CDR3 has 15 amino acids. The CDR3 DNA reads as TGTGCCACCGAGCAGACAGGGGGCGCATTTTATGGCTACACCTTC. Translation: CATEQTGGAFYGYTF.

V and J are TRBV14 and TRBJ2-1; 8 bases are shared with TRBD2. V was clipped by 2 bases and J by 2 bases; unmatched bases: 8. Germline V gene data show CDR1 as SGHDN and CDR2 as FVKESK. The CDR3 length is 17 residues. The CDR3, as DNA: TGTGCCAGCAGCCAAAATTTGGCTAGCGGGCCCTACAATGAGCAGTTCTTC. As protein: CASSQNLASGPYNEQFF.

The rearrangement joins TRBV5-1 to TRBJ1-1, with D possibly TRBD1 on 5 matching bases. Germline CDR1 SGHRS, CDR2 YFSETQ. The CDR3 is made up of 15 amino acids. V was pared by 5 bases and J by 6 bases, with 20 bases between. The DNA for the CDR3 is TGCGCCAGCAGGTTCGTCCCGCAGGGAAACGCTGAAGCTTTCTTT. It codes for CASRFVPQGNAEAFF.

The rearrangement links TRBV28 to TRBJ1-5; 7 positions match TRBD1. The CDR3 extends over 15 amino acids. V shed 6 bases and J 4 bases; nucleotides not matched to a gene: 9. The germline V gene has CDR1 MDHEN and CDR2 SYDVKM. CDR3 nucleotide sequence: TGTGCCAGCAGACCCCTGACAGGGCAGAATCAGCCCCAGCATTTT. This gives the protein CASRPLTGQNQPQHF.